This passage covers 26 T cell receptor beta chains from one sample sequenced in a study of blood T cell repertoires in COVID-19 (dated by TCRdb to the early 2020s). Libraries were built with the immunoSEQ multiplex PCR assay. TCRdb's version of the immuneACCESS table is confined to in-frame rearrangements and falls short of the full clone set. An unresolved V gene accounts for under half of the shortfall where checked; the remainder is of unknown origin. Present in this sample are about 24,000 clones, 75% to 90% of which were seen just once. The top ten hold roughly 21% of the sample. Material: peripheral blood. These receptors were taken from a human donor in a cohort sampled during active COVID-19.

The chain combines TRBV28 with TRBJ1-4; 8 bases align to TRBD1. CDR3 size: 14 residues. Germline CDR1 is MDHEN and CDR2 is SYDVKM. Unmatched junction bases numbered 3, after V lost 3 bases and J lost 6 bases. The CDR3 region is CASSLTGDDEKLFF. CDR3 nucleotide sequence: TGTGCCAGCAGTTTGACAGGGGATGATGAAAAACTGTTTTTT.

This clone was detected only a few times. The chain is built from TRBV28 and TRBJ2-7; the D gene is possibly TRBD1 (5 bases). The germline V and J ends were trimmed by 5 bases and 2 bases, with 13 bases remaining between them. Per the germline V gene, CDR1 is MDHEN and CDR2 is SYDVKM. The CDR3 contains 14 residues. The CDR3, as DNA: TGTGCCAGCAGTCAAGATACAGGAACCTACGAGCAGTACTTC. Encoded protein: CASSQDTGTYEQYF.

This clone was observed once. The chain is built from TRBV12-3 or TRBV12-4 and TRBJ1-4, with D tentatively TRBD1 (5 bases). The CDR3 contains 13 residues. The germline V and J ends were trimmed by 2 bases and 8 bases, with 9 bases remaining between them. CDR3: CASSLQGREKLFF. CDR3 DNA sequence: TGTGCCAGCAGTTTACAGGGCCGGGAAAAACTGTTTTTT.

V gene TRBV3-1 (or the pseudogene TRBV3-2) combines with J gene TRBJ2-3; maybe TRBD2 (6 bases). CDR1 and CDR2 (germline): LGHDT, YNNKEL (reference sequence). V lost 1 base and J 5 bases, leaving 16 bases between the germline ends. There are 16 residues in the CDR3. In DNA form, the CDR3 reads TGTGCCAGCAGCCAAGCACGGGGGTTGCGGGTAGATACGCAGTATTTT. It is translated as CASSQARGLRVDTQYF.

The chain links TRBV7-6 to TRBJ2-2; D is unclear. CDR1 is SGHVS, CDR2 FNYEAQ, per germline. The CDR3 has 15 residues. Trimming removed 1 base at V and 7 bases at J, with 13 bases between. The CDR3 spells CASSLVLPPGGELFF. CDR3 nucleotide sequence: TGTGCCAGCAGCTTAGTTCTTCCCCCGGGCGGGGAGCTGTTTTTT.

The chain combines TRBV7-7 with TRBJ2-1; 8 bases are a match to TRBD2. CDR3 length equals 18 residues. J lost 4 bases, V lost 5 bases, and 16 bases had no gene match. Looked up from germline, CDR1 is SSHAT and CDR2 is FNYEAQ (reference sequence). The CDR3 nucleotides read TGTGCCAGCAGCCCCGGGACTAGAAGATTAAGCCGGTACAATGAGCAGTTCTTC. It specifies CASSPGTRRLSRYNEQFF.

This clone was found once. This chain uses TRBV7-9 with TRBJ2-7; TRBD2 is a possible D gene (7 bases). The CDR3 contains 15 residues. CDR1 SEHNR and CDR2 FQNEAQ come from the germline V gene (reference sequence). With 2 bases removed from V and 9 bases from J, the gap between germline ends came to 20 bases. In nucleotides, the CDR3 is TGTGCCAGCAGCTTAATTGAGGGGGGGGGACCCACGCAGTACTTC. This gives the protein CASSLIEGGGPTQYF.

The chain recombines TRBV10-2 with TRBJ2-1; D unresolved. The germline V and J ends were trimmed by 1 base and 6 bases, with 13 bases remaining between them. Germline V gives CDR1 WSHSY, CDR2 SAAADI. The CDR3 has 15 residues. The CDR3 is CASSELNSYSNEQFF. CDR3 nucleotides: TGCGCCAGCAGTGAGTTGAACAGCTATTCCAATGAGCAGTTCTTC.

The chain employs TRBV9 and TRBJ2-3; 12 nucleotides agree with TRBD2. Germline assignment: CDR1 SGDLS and CDR2 YYNGEE. With V trimmed by 5 bases and J by 0 bases, 4 bases remained unmatched. The CDR3 is 16 residues long. CDR3 residues: CASSWTSGVSTDTQYF. The CDR3 DNA sequence: TGTGCCAGCAGTTGGACTAGCGGGGTGAGCACAGATACGCAGTATTTT. Full variable domain (rest looked up from reference TRBV9 and TRBJ2-3): DSGVTQTPKHLITATGQRVTLRCSPRSGDLSVYWYQQSLDQGLQFLIQYYNGEERAKGNILERFSAQQFPDLHSELNLSSLELGDSALYFCASSWTSGVSTDTQYFGPGTRLTVL.

The rearrangement joins TRBV7-8 to TRBJ2-3; TRBD2 is a possible D gene (5 bases). The germline gives CDR1 SGHVS, CDR2 FQNEAQ. The CDR3 totals 16 residues. Trimming took 5 bases from V and 1 from J, leaving 16 bases between them. This CDR3 is CASSVDAGPGTDTQYF. The CDR3 DNA sequence: TGTGCCAGCAGCGTCGATGCGGGCCCCGGCACAGATACGCAGTATTTT.

The chain employs TRBV4-1 and TRBJ2-1, with 10 bases matching TRBD1. CDR1 MGHRA and CDR2 YSYEKL come from the germline V gene. The trim removed 1 base at V and 14 bases at J, leaving 5 bases unmatched. The CDR3 length is 13 residues. In nucleotides, the CDR3 is TGCGCCAGCAGCCAAGCCACCGGGACAGGGGAGTTCTTC. This sequence encodes CASSQATGTGEFF.

This clone was seen a handful of times. The V gene is TRBV19, the J gene TRBJ2-1, with a weak D call TRBD1 (5 bases). The CDR3 is 17 residues long. The germline gives CDR1 LNHDA, CDR2 SQIVND (reference sequence). The ends were cut back, 5 bases at V and 0 bases at J, with 17 bases in the middle. The CDR3 protein is CASSEPGSPSSYNEQFF. For the CDR3, the DNA is TGTGCCAGTAGTGAACCAGGGTCCCCTAGCTCCTACAATGAGCAGTTCTTC.

The chain combines TRBV18 with TRBJ2-1, with 9 bases identical to TRBD2. Unmatched junction bases numbered 7, after V lost 2 bases and J lost 5 bases. Germline V CDR1 and CDR2: KGHSH, LQKENI. The CDR3 sequence is 16 residues long. The chain's CDR3 is CASSPRLAGADNEQFF. The CDR3 bases are TGTGCCAGCTCACCAAGGTTAGCGGGGGCCGACAATGAGCAGTTCTTC.

This sequence joins TRBV2 and TRBJ1-6; 8 bases agree with TRBD1. The germline CDR1 and CDR2 sequences are SNHLY and FYNNEI. Germline trimming cut 8 bases from V and 7 bases from J; bases unmatched to any gene: 4. CDR3 length: 13 amino acids. The CDR3 DNA reads TGTGCCAGCGGACAGGGCGAGAATTCACCCCTCCACTTT. Its translation: CASGQGENSPLHF.

This chain connects TRBV6-2 or TRBV6-3 to TRBJ2-7; a weak D match, TRBD2 (6 bases). V shed 5 bases and J shed 3 bases, with 17 bases lying between them. The CDR3 is 15 amino acids. Germline V gives CDR1 MNHEY, CDR2 SVGEGT. CDR3 loop: CASSRESEGLYEQYF. The CDR3 DNA reads TGTGCCAGCAGTCGCGAATCGGAGGGTCTCTACGAGCAGTACTTC.

The chain combines TRBV20-1 with TRBJ2-3; 11 bases match TRBD2. This CDR3 region has 17 residues. Trimming at V came to 3 bases and at J to 1 base, leaving 9 bases not matched to a gene. Looked up from germline, CDR1 is DFQATT and CDR2 is SNEGSKA (reference sequence). CDR3 in amino acids: CSASDSGGATGTDTQYF. CDR3 bases: TGCAGTGCTAGTGATAGCGGGGGGGCCACGGGCACAGATACGCAGTATTTT.

The chain is built from TRBV2 and TRBJ1-2, with 8 bases aligning to TRBD1. V shed 8 bases and J 1 base; nucleotides not matched to a gene: 9. Germline CDR1 and CDR2: SNHLY and FYNNEI. This CDR3 contains 15 residues. CDR3 DNA sequence: TGTGCCAGCGGGGAAGACAGGGGAGGTAACTATGGCTACACCTTC. Residues: CASGEDRGGNYGYTF.

This chain links TRBV3-1 (or the pseudogene TRBV3-2) with TRBJ2-2; 12 bases are a match to TRBD2. The CDR3 extends over 15 amino acids. Germline V gene lookup returns CDR1 LGHDT and CDR2 YNNKEL (reference sequence). The junction had 4 bases not matched to a gene; V was cut back by 4 bases and J by 7 bases. The CDR3 spells CASSPGTSGFGELFF. DNA of the CDR3: TGTGCCAGCAGCCCCGGGACTAGCGGGTTCGGGGAGCTGTTTTTT.

CDR3 loop: CASKDAGGNQPQHF. CDR3 sequence (DNA): TGTGCCAGCAAGGACGCGGGGGGAAATCAGCCCCAGCATTTT. The genes are TRBV6-5 and TRBJ1-5; D is perhaps TRBD1 (5 bases). Germline V gene data show CDR1 as MNHEY and CDR2 as SVGAGI. This CDR3 has 14 amino acids. The V gene lost 7 bases and the J gene lost 4 bases, with 14 bases spanning the gap.

The gene calls are TRBV9 and TRBJ2-3; D remains unclear. Per the germline V gene, CDR1 is SGDLS and CDR2 is YYNGEE. Trimming took off 4 bases at V and 4 bases at J, with 13 bases between the two ends. This CDR3 has 14 residues. CDR3 residues: CASSLGLGSDTQYF. DNA for the CDR3: TGTGCCAGCAGCCTTGGGTTGGGCTCAGATACGCAGTATTTT.

The chain joins TRBV6-5 to TRBJ1-4; a weak D match, TRBD1 (5 bases). The CDR3 has 16 residues. Per the germline V gene, CDR1 is MNHEY and CDR2 is SVGAGI. Trimming cost V 1 base and J 4 bases, with 13 bases left between them. This CDR3 is CASSYWGGKSNEKLFF. The CDR3 DNA reads as TGTGCCAGCAGTTACTGGGGGGGAAAAAGTAATGAAAAACTGTTTTTT.

The chain is built from TRBV11-2 and TRBJ2-7; no clear D gene. Germline CDR1 is SGHAT and CDR2 is FQNNGV. Trimming removed 5 bases at V and 0 bases at J, with 11 bases between. The CDR3 consists of 14 residues. The DNA for the CDR3 is TGTGCCAGCAGCCCCTCTTCCAGCTCCTACGAGCAGTACTTC. It yields the protein CASSPSSSSYEQYF.

V is TRBV9 and J is TRBJ2-1; TRBD1 might be the D (5 bases). The V and J ends lost 3 bases and 5 bases respectively, with 15 bases between them. This CDR3 is 15 amino acids long. Germline V gene data show CDR1 as SGDLS and CDR2 as YYNGEE. In DNA form, the CDR3 reads TGTGCCAGCAGCGCCAGTGGGATGGGGCACAATGAGCAGTTCTTC. Residues: CASSASGMGHNEQFF. Supplemented by reference TRBV9 and TRBJ2-1, the full variable domain reads DSGVTQTPKHLITATGQRVTLRCSPRSGDLSVYWYQQSLDQGLQFLIQYYNGEERAKGNILERFSAQQFPDLHSELNLSSLELGDSALYFCASSASGMGHNEQFFGPGTRLTVL.

The genes are TRBV5-4 and TRBJ1-2, with D uncertain. The CDR3 spans 14 residues. V dropped 1 base and J dropped 0 bases, with 7 bases sitting between them. Germline values: CDR1 SGHNT, CDR2 YYREEE (reference sequence). The DNA for the CDR3 is TGTGCCAGCAGCTTGACAGAGACTAACTATGGCTACACCTTC. The encoded protein is CASSLTETNYGYTF.

The chain has TRBV30 and TRBJ1-1; possibly TRBD1 for D (5 bases). V lost 0 bases and J lost 8, with 13 bases in between. The germline gives CDR1 GTSNPN, CDR2 SVGIG (reference sequence). The CDR3 has 13 residues. The CDR3 DNA sequence: TGTGCCTGGAGTGTATGGGGCCGGCAAGAAGCTTTCTTT. This encodes CAWSVWGRQEAFF.

The chain carries TRBV6-2 or TRBV6-3 and TRBJ2-1; 7 positions match TRBD1. Germline CDR1 and CDR2: MNHEY and SVGEGT. This CDR3 is 15 amino acids long. V gave up 6 bases and J gave up 6 bases; unmatched junction bases: 11. In DNA, the CDR3 is TGTGCCAGCAGCCCAGCTATGACAGGGAGCAATGAGCAGTTCTTC. Its protein is CASSPAMTGSNEQFF.